These 25 T cell receptor beta chains were all obtained from the same sample, sequenced in a study of vaccination and CD4 T cells after COVID-19. Treatment of the sample: approximately 9-day PBMC culture with coronavirus spike peptide pools or control peptides (ViraFEST assay). At the Johns Hopkins FTIC core, DNA taken from cultured CD4+ T cells was sequenced by way of the Oncomine TCR Beta short-read assay. One entry per CDR3 protein results from TCRdb running MiXCR on the PCR reads. The repertoire consists of 15,000 to 17,000 distinct CDR3 sequences, with over 70% occurring once and the leading ten covering about 4.6%. These TCRs are of unknown antigen specificity. The sample consisted of CD4+ T cells from blood, cultured in vitro. These TCRs come from a human donor who had recovered from COVID-19.

The rearrangement links TRBV18 to TRBJ1-1; maybe TRBD1 (6 bases). The germline V and J ends were trimmed by 1 base and 2 bases, with 11 bases remaining between them. The CDR3 loop spans 15 amino acids. The V gene's germline CDR1 is KGHSH and CDR2 LQKENI. CDR3 residues: CASSPRTVINTEAFF. The CDR3 DNA reads TGTGCCAGCTCACCACGGACAGTGATTAACACTGAAGCTTTCTTT.

This clonotype was observed a few times. CDR3: CASSLTPSPLHF. CDR3 nucleotides: TGTGCCAGCAGTCTGACCCCCTCACCCCTCCACTTT. This chain links TRBV6-2 or TRBV6-3 with TRBJ1-6, with no clear D. Trimming shortened V by 5 bases and J by 10 bases, and 9 bases separated the two germline ends. Germline values: CDR1 MNHEY, CDR2 SVGEGT. There are 12 residues in the CDR3.

The chain carries TRBV20-1 and TRBJ1-6; TRBD1 matches at 7 bases. With 7 bases clipped from V and 7 bases from J, the junction kept 4 bases outside the gene matches. The germline gives CDR1 DFQATT, CDR2 SNEGSKA (reference sequence). The CDR3 extends over 12 amino acids. The CDR3 protein is CSVGQANSPLHF. The CDR3 region has the DNA TGCAGTGTCGGACAGGCGAATTCACCCCTCCACTTT.

This chain uses TRBV7-2 with TRBJ2-7, with 7 bases lining up with TRBD2. Unmatched junction bases numbered 7, after V lost 5 bases and J lost 3 bases. CDR3 length equals 14 residues. The germline gives CDR1 SGHTA, CDR2 FQGNSA. CDR3 nucleotide sequence: TGTGCCAGCAGCCTGGGGGGGGGGAGCTACGAGCAGTACTTC. Protein: CASSLGGGSYEQYF.

This clonotype was detected only once. The chain links TRBV28 to TRBJ2-7; D not certain. The V end lost 5 bases, the J end lost 5 bases, and 19 bases lay between the germline ends. Germline V gives CDR1 MDHEN, CDR2 SYDVKM. The CDR3 runs to 15 residues. The CDR3: CASSPGPARTHEQYF. In DNA form, the CDR3 reads TGTGCCAGCAGTCCTGGGCCAGCAAGGACCCACGAGCAGTACTTC.

J is TRBJ1-5 and V is TRBV2; 8 bases fit TRBD1. Germline V CDR1 and CDR2: SNHLY, FYNNEI. CDR3 length: 17 amino acids. V lost 5 bases to trimming and J lost 1 base; unmatched junction nucleotides: 10. The CDR3 region has the DNA TGTGCCAGCAGTCCACCGCGGACAGGGCGAAGCAATCAGCCCCAGCATTTT. It encodes CASSPPRTGRSNQPQHF.

V and J are TRBV10-3 and TRBJ1-1; D gene unclear. The CDR3 is made up of 13 amino acids. V lost 3 bases to trimming and J lost 11 bases, with 16 bases between them. Germline values: CDR1 ENHRY, CDR2 SYGVKD. The CDR3 reads CAISDRQLGPAFF. The CDR3 bases are TGTGCCATCAGTGATCGGCAGTTGGGTCCGGCTTTCTTT.

This clonotype was detected a few times. This chain links TRBV7-9 with TRBJ1-5; no firm D call. CDR1 is SEHNR and CDR2 is FQNEAQ in the germline V gene (reference sequence). This CDR3 has 13 residues. Trimming took off 8 bases at V and 6 bases at J, with 14 bases between the two ends. The CDR3 sequence: CASSDGGTQPQHF. The CDR3 coding sequence is TGTGCCAGCTCCGATGGAGGTACTCAGCCCCAGCATTTT. The full variable domain, with the rest looked up from reference TRBV7-9 and TRBJ1-5, is DTGVSQNPRHKITKRGQNVTFRCDPISEHNRLYWYRQTLGQGPEFLTYFQNEAQLEKSRLLSDRFSAERPKGSFSTLEIQRTEQGDSAMYLCASSDGGTQPQHFGDGTRLSIL.

This clonotype was seen a handful of times. This sequence joins TRBV7-2 and TRBJ1-1; 7 bases agree with TRBD1. Per germline, CDR1 SGHTA and CDR2 FQGNSA. The CDR3 extends over 15 amino acids. The J segment lost 0 bases and the V segment lost 6 bases, leaving 7 bases of the junction unmatched. The CDR3 protein is CASRTKGQLNTEAFF. CDR3 sequence (DNA): TGTGCCAGCAGGACCAAGGGACAGCTGAACACTGAAGCTTTCTTT.

V usage is TRBV6-1 and J usage is TRBJ2-2, with 14 bases fitting TRBD2. Germline CDR1 MNHNS, CDR2 SASEGT. This CDR3 is 19 amino acids long. Unmatched junction bases numbered 10, after V lost 6 bases and J lost 1 base. The CDR3 region has the DNA TGTGCCAGCAGCCTAAATACTGGGACTAGCGGGGGGAACACCGGGGAGCTGTTTTTT. This gives the protein CASSLNTGTSGGNTGELFF.

The chain is built from TRBV4-2 and TRBJ1-4; maybe TRBD1 (5 bases). Deletions cut 0 bases from V and 8 bases from J, with 13 bases between. The CDR3 is made up of 15 amino acids. CDR1 LGHNA and CDR2 YNFKEQ come from the germline V gene. The CDR3 sequence: CASSQDGQGTEKLFF. CDR3 DNA: TGTGCCAGCAGCCAAGATGGGCAGGGTACGGAAAAACTGTTTTTT.

This sequence joins TRBV6-1 and TRBJ2-5, with 7 bases matching TRBD2. V dropped 2 bases and J dropped 3; count of bases not matched to a gene: 3. The CDR3 sequence is 14 residues long. Germline-derived CDR1 and CDR2 are MNHNS and SASEGT. CDR3 in amino acids: CASSERGREETQYF. The DNA of the CDR3 is TGTGCCAGCAGTGAACGGGGGAGGGAAGAGACCCAGTACTTC.

The V and J genes are TRBV11-3 and TRBJ2-2; D tentatively fits TRBD1 or TRBD2 (5 bases each). V was shortened by 1 base and J by 1 base, with 10 bases between the two germline ends. The CDR3 length is 16 residues. Germline loops: CDR1 SGHNT, CDR2 YENEEA. CDR3 residues: CASSLGGRKNTGELFF. The CDR3 region has the DNA TGTGCCAGCAGCTTAGGGGGACGGAAGAACACCGGGGAGCTGTTTTTT. Complete variable domain (other parts from reference TRBV11-3 and TRBJ2-2): EAGVVQSPRYKIIEKKQPVAFWCNPISGHNTLYWYLQNLGQGPELLIRYENEEAVDDSQLPKDRFSAERLKGVDSTLKIQPAELGDSAVYLCASSLGGRKNTGELFFGEGSRLTVL.

The V gene is TRBV7-6, the J gene TRBJ1-6; TRBD1 agrees at 7 bases. This CDR3 has 13 amino acids. With 5 bases clipped from V and 8 bases from J, the junction kept 3 bases outside the gene matches. The germline CDR1 and CDR2 sequences are SGHVS and FNYEAQ. The CDR3 loop is CASSRGQDSPLHF. Written as DNA, the CDR3 is TGTGCCAGCAGCCGAGGACAGGATTCACCCCTCCACTTT.

The CDR3 nucleotides are TGTGCCAGCACCAAGACAGGGGCCAGCTATGGCTACACCTTC. This translates into CASTKTGASYGYTF. The chain uses TRBV6-1 and TRBJ1-2; TRBD1 matches at 8 bases. CDR1 and CDR2 from the germline V gene are MNHNS and SASEGT. Trimming at V came to 7 bases and at J to 4 bases, leaving 8 bases not matched to a gene. CDR3 length equals 14 residues.

About this clonotype itself: Compared with germline, one end of the junction differs, possibly owing to a read error. V is TRBV20-1 and J is TRBJ1-2; D is uncertain. This CDR3 has 14 amino acids. Germline V gives CDR1 DFQATT, CDR2 SNEGSKA (reference sequence). CDR3 sequence reads: CSAKPLSGIDGHTF. In nucleotides, the CDR3 is TGCAGTGCCAAACCCCTCAGTGGAATTGATGGCCACACCTTC.

This rearrangement joins TRBV6-5 to TRBJ1-2; D call uncertain. Looked up from germline, CDR1 is MNHEY and CDR2 is SVGAGI. Trimming cost V 0 bases and J 4 bases, with 9 bases left between them. The CDR3 totals 14 residues. CDR3 DNA sequence: TGTGCCAGCAGTTACTCGAACCCGAGCTATGGCTACACCTTC. This encodes CASSYSNPSYGYTF.

J is TRBJ2-1 and V is TRBV24-1, with D tentatively TRBD2 (6 bases). Per germline, CDR1 KGHDR and CDR2 SFDVKD. With 3 bases removed from V and 0 bases from J, the gap between germline ends came to 11 bases. This CDR3 spans 16 amino acids. CDR3 DNA sequence: TGTGCCACCAGTGATCCCCGGGGGAGCTCCTACAATGAGCAGTTCTTC. Translating gives CATSDPRGSSYNEQFF.

The chain employs TRBV18 and TRBJ1-2; D perhaps matches TRBD1 (5 bases). Between the trimmed V and J ends, which lost 3 bases and 2 bases, there was a span of 10 bases. Germline values: CDR1 KGHSH, CDR2 LQKENI. The CDR3 runs to 14 residues. The CDR3 region has the DNA TGTGCCAGCTCACCTTCAGGGAGGAACTATGGCTACACCTTC. This translates into CASSPSGRNYGYTF.

In its sample, this clonotype ranks as medium-sized. The V and J genes are TRBV7-9 and TRBJ1-3; TRBD1 agrees at 8 bases. The CDR3 has 17 amino acids. Germline loops: CDR1 SEHNR, CDR2 FQNEAQ (reference sequence). The V segment lost 5 bases and the J segment 2 bases; nucleotides outside the gene matches: 11. The DNA of the CDR3 is TGTGCCAGCAGCAACCAACTCAGGGGGCTGACTGGAAACACCATATATTTT. Translating it yields CASSNQLRGLTGNTIYF. Full variable domain (outside the CDR3, taken from reference TRBV7-9 and TRBJ1-3): DTGVSQNPRHKITKRGQNVTFRCDPISEHNRLYWYRQTLGQGPEFLTYFQNEAQLEKSRLLSDRFSAERPKGSFSTLEIQRTEQGDSAMYLCASSNQLRGLTGNTIYFGEGSWLTVV.

The V and J genes are TRBV19 and TRBJ1-5; the D gene is possibly TRBD1 (6 bases). The CDR3 spans 16 residues. Germline V gene sequence: CDR1 LNHDA, CDR2 SQIVND (reference sequence). The V gene lost 7 bases and the J gene lost 2 bases, with 18 bases spanning the gap. The chain's CDR3 is CASTKAGQGRNQPQHF. The CDR3, as DNA: TGTGCCAGTACTAAGGCGGGGCAGGGGCGCAATCAGCCCCAGCATTTT.

This clonotype was seen a handful of times. The chain is built from TRBV20-1 and TRBJ1-1; 12 nucleotides align to TRBD1. This CDR3 is 14 amino acids long. Germline V lookup: CDR1 DFQATT, CDR2 SNEGSKA (reference sequence). Here the CDR3 reads CSARDRGHNTEAFF. DNA for the CDR3: TGCAGCGCCCGGGACAGGGGGCATAACACTGAAGCTTTCTTT.

The gene calls are TRBV6-1 and TRBJ1-6, with 7 bases lining up with TRBD1. Trimming at V came to 7 bases and at J to 6 bases, leaving 6 bases not matched to a gene. This CDR3 comprises 14 residues. Germline loops: CDR1 MNHNS, CDR2 SASEGT. The CDR3 region is CASNFGQANSPLHF. CDR3 bases: TGTGCCAGCAACTTCGGACAGGCTAATTCACCCCTCCACTTT.

The V and J genes are TRBV6-5 and TRBJ2-2; the D is unclear. The V gene's germline CDR1 is MNHEY and CDR2 SVGAGI. Trimming removed 4 bases from V and 5 bases from J, with 5 bases in between. The CDR3 sequence is 12 residues long. In nucleotides, the CDR3 is TGTGCCAGCAGTTTTACGACCGGGGAGCTGTTTTTT. It yields the protein CASSFTTGELFF.

This clonotype has only a few counts. V gene TRBV27 combines with J gene TRBJ1-5; no clear D. Per the germline V gene, CDR1 is MNHEY and CDR2 is SMNVEV (reference sequence). This CDR3 spans 14 amino acids. The V end was cut by 5 bases, the J end by 0 bases, with 8 bases between. Here the CDR3 reads CASSNRNSNQPQHF. The CDR3 region has the DNA TGTGCCAGCAGTAACCGCAATAGCAATCAGCCCCAGCATTTT.